This T cell receptor beta chain was recorded in a study of T cells in Graves' hyperthyroidism and ophthalmopathy. About this clonotype: Its matching antigen is unknown. A much larger clonotype is one base distant, so this may be a read error.

Amplification targeted TCR beta CDR3 regions from RNA transcripts. First-round RT-PCR of the TCR CDR3 relied on the HTBI primer set. TCRdb ran MiXCR on the multiplex PCR reads and lists one entry per CDR3 protein. The sample comprises 400,000 to 500,000 distinct CDR3 sequences, roughly an eighth of which are singletons, and 5% to 6% rests with the top ten. General study findings and limits: Blood also carried most thyroid clonotypes expanded above 0.001.

Exclusions: uncontrolled infection, other autoimmune disease, pregnancy, lactation. Sequencing was done on a sample of blood. The TCR sequence derives from a woman younger than 30 with Graves' hyperthyroidism.

For the CDR3, the DNA is TGTGCCAGCAGCTCTCAGGGGGATGGCTACGCCTTC. Encoded protein: CASSSQGDGYAF. The chain recombines TRBV11-2 with TRBJ1-2, with TRBD1 identical over 7 bases. This CDR3 has 12 residues. Germline CDR1 SGHAT, CDR2 FQNNGV.